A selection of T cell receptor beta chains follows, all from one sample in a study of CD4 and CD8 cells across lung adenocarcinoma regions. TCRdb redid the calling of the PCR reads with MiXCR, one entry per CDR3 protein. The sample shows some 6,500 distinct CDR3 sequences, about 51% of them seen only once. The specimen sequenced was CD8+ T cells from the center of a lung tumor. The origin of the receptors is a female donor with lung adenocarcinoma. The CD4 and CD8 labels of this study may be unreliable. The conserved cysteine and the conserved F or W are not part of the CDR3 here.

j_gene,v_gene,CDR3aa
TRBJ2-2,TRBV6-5,ASSYSAGALAVSTGALY
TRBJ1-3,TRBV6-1,ASRTGTERSGNTIY
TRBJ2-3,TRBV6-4,ASSDSPRPGTNTQY
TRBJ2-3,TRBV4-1,ASSQQTSVGTDTQY
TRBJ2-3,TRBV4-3,ASSPRTSGNRDTQY
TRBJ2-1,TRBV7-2,ASSSGYQETQF
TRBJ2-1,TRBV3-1,ASSQDRIGEQF
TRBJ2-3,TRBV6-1,VSRGVGDRSPDTQY
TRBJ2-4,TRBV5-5,ASSSGLWAVDTQY
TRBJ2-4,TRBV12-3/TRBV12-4,ARIGGAPRDTQY
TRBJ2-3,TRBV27,ASSPSATNTQY
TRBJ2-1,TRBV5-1,GSTVPSYNEQF
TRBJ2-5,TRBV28,ASSNDLAGGDKQY
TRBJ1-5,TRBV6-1,ASSEQDQPLH
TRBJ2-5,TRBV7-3,ASSSTAGSQEEQY
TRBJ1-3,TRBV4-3,ASSRISGNTIY
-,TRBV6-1,ASRELGAESTDAQY
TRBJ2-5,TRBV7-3,AGSGGGGPETQY
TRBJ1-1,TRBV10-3,AIRYGGGFFLNTEAF
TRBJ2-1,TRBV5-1,ASSGGTSGSSYNEQF
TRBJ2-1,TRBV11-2,AGSFGGRPVDTQY
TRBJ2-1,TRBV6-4,ASSDGDGDEQF
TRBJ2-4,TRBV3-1,ASSQGMGGLAKNIQY
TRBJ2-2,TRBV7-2,ASTVTGELF
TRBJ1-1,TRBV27,ASRPLRMNTEAF
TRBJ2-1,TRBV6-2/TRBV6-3,ASSYSLAGGTEQF
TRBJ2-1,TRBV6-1,ASRSGPALSTDAQF
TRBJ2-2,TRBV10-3,ATGRGESTGALF